The 8 T cell receptor beta chains below were found in one sample sequenced in a study of cytomegalovirus exposure and HLA in healthy donors. The repertoire was sequenced with immunoSEQ multiplex PCR; TCRdb's copy has only in-frame clones and lacks some. The table has around 300,000 clones, approximately 85% seen once. Sample: PBMCs. These receptors were taken from a man aged 25 to 45 in good health and CMV-seronegative.

This clone was picked up a small number of times. The chain recombines TRBV19 with TRBJ1-1; TRBD1 might be the D (5 bases). Germline values: CDR1 LNHDA, CDR2 SQIVND (reference sequence). V was cut by 1 base and J by 4 bases, with 10 bases left in between. This CDR3 is built from 14 residues. CDR3 coding DNA: TGTGCCAGTAGTATAGGGCGGGGGGGCACTGAAGCTTTCTTT. It is translated as CASSIGRGGTEAFF. Full variable domain (outside the CDR3, taken from reference TRBV19 and TRBJ1-1): DGGITQSPKYLFRKEGQNVTLSCEQNLNHDAMYWYRQDPGQGLRLIYYSQIVNDFQKGDIAEGYSVSREKKESFPLTVTSAQKNPTAFYLCASSIGRGGTEAFFGQGTRLTVV.

The chain uses TRBV29-1 and TRBJ1-2; 8 positions match TRBD1. Losses at the gene ends were 1 base for V and 7 bases for J; bases not matched to a gene: 8. This CDR3 has 14 residues. In germline, CDR1 is SQVTM, CDR2 ANQGSEA. For the CDR3, the DNA is TGCAGCGTTGAAGGGCGGGACAGGATACGTGGCTACACCTTC. Amino acid sequence: CSVEGRDRIRGYTF.

Regarding this clone: The same CDR3 is also encoded by other DNA sequences in this sample. V and J are TRBV4-1 and TRBJ1-2; no clear D gene. In germline, CDR1 is MGHRA, CDR2 YSYEKL. The CDR3 sequence is 13 residues long. The V end was cut by 4 bases, the J end by 4 bases, with 10 bases between. The CDR3 DNA sequence: TGCGCCAGCAGCCTTACCGGGAGCTATGGCTACACCTTC. The encoded protein is CASSLTGSYGYTF.

V and J are TRBV6-1 and TRBJ2-7, with D possibly being TRBD2 (5 bases). The CDR3 consists of 14 residues. Trimming removed 8 bases from V and 0 bases from J, with 14 bases in between. Germline V lookup: CDR1 MNHNS, CDR2 SASEGT. This CDR3 reads CASQKGGSSYEQYF. The CDR3 DNA reads TGTGCCAGCCAAAAAGGAGGCAGCTCCTACGAGCAGTACTTC.

The count of this clone is one. This rearrangement joins TRBV11-3 to TRBJ2-7, with 7 nucleotides matching TRBD2. CDR1 and CDR2 from the germline V gene are SGHNT and YENEEA. V was pared by 1 base and J by 1 base, with 1 base of the junction left unmatched. This CDR3 is built from 14 residues. In DNA, the CDR3 is TGTGCCAGCAGCTTAGGGGGGGGATCCTACGAGCAGTACTTC. Translated, it gives CASSLGGGSYEQYF. The full variable domain, completed using reference TRBV11-3 and TRBJ2-7, is EAGVVQSPRYKIIEKKQPVAFWCNPISGHNTLYWYLQNLGQGPELLIRYENEEAVDDSQLPKDRFSAERLKGVDSTLKIQPAELGDSAVYLCASSLGGGSYEQYFGPGTRLTVT.

This chain joins TRBV30 and TRBJ2-3; TRBD1 matches 8 bases. The CDR3 is made up of 12 amino acids. The germline CDR1 and CDR2 sequences are GTSNPN and SVGIG (reference sequence). V was clipped by 0 bases and J by 13 bases; unmatched bases: 6. CDR3: CAWSVRWTGKYF. The CDR3 DNA follows: TGTGCCTGGAGTGTACGGTGGACAGGGAAGTATTTT.

The chain combines TRBV4-1 with TRBJ2-3; D is unresolved. V lost 6 bases and J 0 bases, leaving 10 bases between the germline ends. This CDR3 comprises 14 residues. CDR1 is MGHRA and CDR2 is YSYEKL in the germline V gene. The CDR3: CASRPPGSTDTQYF. Written as DNA, the CDR3 is TGCGCCAGCAGGCCCCCCGGGAGCACAGATACGCAGTATTTT.

This chain links TRBV5-1 with TRBJ2-7; possibly TRBD1 for D (6 bases). This CDR3 has 17 residues. The germline gives CDR1 SGHRS, CDR2 YFSETQ. V shed 6 bases and J shed 9 bases, with 31 bases lying between them. The DNA for the CDR3 is TGCGCCAGCAACCCGACAGGCAATGCTCTGCCTTCCGGCCGGCAGTACTTC. Amino acids: CASNPTGNALPSGRQYF.